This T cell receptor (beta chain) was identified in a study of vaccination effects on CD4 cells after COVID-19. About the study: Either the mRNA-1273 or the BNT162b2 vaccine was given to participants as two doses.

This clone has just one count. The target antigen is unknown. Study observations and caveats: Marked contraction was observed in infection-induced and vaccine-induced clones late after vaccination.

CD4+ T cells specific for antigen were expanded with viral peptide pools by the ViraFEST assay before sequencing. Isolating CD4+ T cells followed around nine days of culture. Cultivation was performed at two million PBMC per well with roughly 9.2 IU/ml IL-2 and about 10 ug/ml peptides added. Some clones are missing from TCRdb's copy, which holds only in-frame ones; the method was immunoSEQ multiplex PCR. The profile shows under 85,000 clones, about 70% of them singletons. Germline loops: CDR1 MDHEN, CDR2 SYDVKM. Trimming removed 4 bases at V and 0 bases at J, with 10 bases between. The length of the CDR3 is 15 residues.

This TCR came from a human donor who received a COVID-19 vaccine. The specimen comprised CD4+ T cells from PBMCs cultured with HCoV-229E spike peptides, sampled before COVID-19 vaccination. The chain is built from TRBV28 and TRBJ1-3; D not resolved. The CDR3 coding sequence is TGTGCCAGCAGTTCGAACGTCGCCTCTGGAAACACCATATATTTT. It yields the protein CASSSNVASGNTIYF. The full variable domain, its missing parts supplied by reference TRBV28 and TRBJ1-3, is DVKVTQSSRYLVKRTGEKVFLECVQDMDHENMFWYRQDPGLGLRLIYFSYDVKMKEKGDIPEGYSVSREKKERFSLILESASTNQTSMYLCASSSNVASGNTIYFGEGSWLTVV.